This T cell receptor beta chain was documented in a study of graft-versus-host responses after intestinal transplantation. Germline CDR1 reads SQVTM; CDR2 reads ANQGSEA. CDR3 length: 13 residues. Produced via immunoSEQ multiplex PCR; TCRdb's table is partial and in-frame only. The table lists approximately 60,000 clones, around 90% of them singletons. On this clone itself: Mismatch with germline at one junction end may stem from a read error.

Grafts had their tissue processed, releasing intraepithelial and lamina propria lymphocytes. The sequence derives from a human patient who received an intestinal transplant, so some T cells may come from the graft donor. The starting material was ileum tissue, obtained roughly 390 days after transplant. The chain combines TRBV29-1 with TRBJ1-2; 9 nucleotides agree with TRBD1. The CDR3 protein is CGVRDRDFYGYTF. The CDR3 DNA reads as TGCGGCGTCCGGGACAGGGACTTCTATGGCTACACCTTC.